This T cell receptor beta chain was observed in a study of T cell repertoires in cytomegalovirus infection. As for the study in general: Matching HLA type and CMV infection were both indicated by public TCR beta signatures.

This CDR3 is 15 amino acids long. The ends were cut back, 4 bases at V and 6 bases at J, with 18 bases in the middle. With regard to this clonotype: Antigen: not known.

TCRdb passed the reads through MiXCR, listing each CDR3 protein once. The table records 750,000 to 950,000 distinct CDR3 sequences, 25% to 35% of them present only once. This sequence was found in a human donor in good health (CMV status not recorded). Some clones in this sample may be carry-over from other donors' samples. V is TRBV12-3 or TRBV12-4 and J is TRBJ1-1; D gene unclear. The input for sequencing was cultured CD8+ T cells from PBMCs, taken from culture after CMV antigen stimulation. CDR3 amino acids: CASSSPGVGIAEAFF. For the CDR3, the DNA is TGTGCCAGCAGTTCACCGGGTGTCGGTATCGCTGAAGCTTTCTTT.